The 18 T cell receptor beta chains below were found in one sample sequenced in a study of blood T cell repertoires in COVID-19. Assay: immunoSEQ multiplex PCR; the TCRdb copy retains only in-frame clones and omits some. The data show more than 250,000 clones, 90% seen once. Sample: PBMCs or T cells enriched from blood (not recorded which). These receptors originate from a woman younger than 35 with acute COVID-19.

V is TRBV19 and J is TRBJ2-7; D is possibly TRBD1 (6 bases). This CDR3 has 16 residues. The V gene lost 0 bases and the J gene lost 2 bases, with 14 bases spanning the gap. The germline V gene encodes CDR1 LNHDA and CDR2 SQIVND (reference sequence). The CDR3 DNA follows: TGTGCCAGTAGTATAGATCTTTCTAACAGGGCCTACGAGCAGTACTTC. It is translated as CASSIDLSNRAYEQYF.

The chain has TRBV24-1 and TRBJ2-2, with D perhaps TRBD2 (6 bases). Per germline, CDR1 KGHDR and CDR2 SFDVKD. Deletions cut 6 bases from V and 1 base from J, with 20 bases between. The CDR3 has 18 amino acids. CDR3 DNA sequence: TGTGCCACCAGTTCGGCACGCACTGCGGAGGGGAACACCGGGGAGCTGTTTTTT. Protein product: CATSSARTAEGNTGELFF.

The genes are TRBV28 and TRBJ2-7; D is perhaps TRBD2 (5 bases). The CDR3 consists of 16 residues. Per germline, CDR1 MDHEN and CDR2 SYDVKM. Trimming removed 3 bases at V and 2 bases at J, with 17 bases between. The CDR3: CASSFLRGLSTYEQYF. In DNA form, the CDR3 reads TGTGCCAGCAGTTTTCTTCGGGGTCTATCAACCTACGAGCAGTACTTC.

The V and J genes are TRBV10-3 and TRBJ2-7, with 12 bases identical to TRBD2. V was pared by 3 bases and J by 3 bases, with 3 bases of the junction left unmatched. The CDR3 runs to 15 residues. Germline lookup yields CDR1 ENHRY and CDR2 SYGVKD. The CDR3 loop reads CAISDPGLAGYEQYF. DNA of the CDR3: TGTGCCATCAGTGACCCGGGACTAGCGGGCTACGAGCAGTACTTC.

This clone was counted a single time. The rearrangement links TRBV27 to TRBJ2-1, with TRBD2 matching over 9 bases. The CDR3 runs to 15 residues. The junction had 6 bases not matched to a gene; V was cut back by 5 bases and J by 4 bases. Germline V gives CDR1 MNHEY, CDR2 SMNVEV (reference sequence). CDR3 DNA: TGTGCCAGCAGTGATAGCGGGAGCGGGTACAATGAGCAGTTCTTC. Encoded protein: CASSDSGSGYNEQFF.

The chain links TRBV19 to TRBJ1-1; D ambiguous. Germline lookup yields CDR1 LNHDA and CDR2 SQIVND (reference sequence). This CDR3 contains 14 residues. Trimming cost V 3 bases and J 1 base, with 9 bases left between them. This CDR3 is CASSIYPRNTEAFF. CDR3 DNA: TGTGCCAGTAGTATTTATCCCAGGAACACTGAAGCTTTCTTT.

The chain has TRBV5-1 and TRBJ2-6; D is possibly TRBD2 (6 bases). Germline-derived CDR1 and CDR2 are SGHRS and YFSETQ. The CDR3 is 17 amino acids. Trimming stripped 1 base from V and 0 bases from J, with 11 bases between. As DNA, the CDR3 is TGCGCCAGCAGCTTGCGGGAGAGCGTCTCTGGGGCCAACGTCCTGACTTTC. It encodes CASSLRESVSGANVLTF.

This clone came up a few times. The rearrangement joins TRBV10-3 to TRBJ1-6; 9 bases map to TRBD1. Trimming at V came to 6 bases and at J to 8 bases, leaving 5 bases not matched to a gene. The CDR3 is made up of 14 amino acids. The germline gives CDR1 ENHRY, CDR2 SYGVKD. CDR3 region: CAIRRDRVDSPLHF. CDR3 bases: TGTGCCATCAGGCGGGACAGGGTTGATTCACCCCTCCACTTT.

The chain carries TRBV21-1 and TRBJ2-7; TRBD2 was called by the table and not checked on the DNA. TRBV21-1 is designated a pseudogene. The CDR3 extends over 15 amino acids. CDR3 residues: CASSKGTSGAYEQYF. The CDR3 DNA reads as TGTGCCAGCAGCAAAGGGACTAGCGGGGCCTACGAGCAGTACTTC.

This chain joins TRBV5-1 and TRBJ1-2; TRBD1 agrees at 7 bases. This CDR3 comprises 19 residues. Germline V gene data show CDR1 as SGHRS and CDR2 as YFSETQ. Losses at the gene ends were 2 bases for V and 0 bases for J; bases not matched to a gene: 16. The CDR3 DNA follows: TGCGCCAGCAGCTTACGTTTCCAACAACCAGACAGGGCTAACTATGGCTACACCTTC. Translating gives CASSLRFQQPDRANYGYTF.

The chain employs TRBV6-2 or TRBV6-3 and TRBJ2-2, with D possibly TRBD1 on 6 matching bases. The CDR3 is made up of 15 amino acids. The germline V gene has CDR1 MNHEY and CDR2 SVGEGT. Trimming took 5 bases from V and 7 from J, leaving 17 bases between them. The CDR3 protein is CASSQTSTGIGELFF. Written as DNA, the CDR3 is TGTGCCAGCAGTCAGACCTCTACAGGGATCGGGGAGCTGTTTTTT.

CDR3 residues: CASSSAGLHDTGELFF. DNA of the CDR3: TGTGCCAGCAGCTCAGCGGGACTCCATGACACCGGGGAGCTGTTTTTT. V usage is TRBV7-8 and J usage is TRBJ2-2; 7 bases match TRBD2. Germline loops: CDR1 SGHVS, CDR2 FQNEAQ. V lost 4 bases and J lost 3; bases outside the gene matches: 8. This CDR3 has 16 amino acids. The complete variable domain, with remaining parts taken from reference TRBV7-8 and TRBJ2-2, reads GAGVSQSPRYKVAKRGQDVALRCDPISGHVSLFWYQQALGQGPEFLTYFQNEAQLDKSGLPSDRFFAERPEGSVSTLKIQRTQQEDSAVYLCASSSAGLHDTGELFFGEGSRLTVL.

The V call is TRBV15, the J call TRBJ2-1; D call uncertain. Germline values: CDR1 LNHNV, CDR2 YYDKDF (reference sequence). Trimming took 1 base from V and 0 from J, leaving 13 bases between them. The CDR3 runs 17 residues. The CDR3 reads CATSRVLGGSSYNEQFF. The CDR3 DNA reads TGTGCCACCAGCAGAGTCTTAGGCGGAAGCTCCTACAATGAGCAGTTCTTC.

V gene TRBV27 combines with J gene TRBJ1-6; no clear D. V gave up 5 bases and J gave up 5 bases, with 13 bases separating them. The CDR3 spans 15 residues. Germline V gives CDR1 MNHEY, CDR2 SMNVEV (reference sequence). The CDR3 nucleotides are TGTGCCAGCAGTCCACGGTGGTCTAATAATTCACCCCTCCACTTT. It yields the protein CASSPRWSNNSPLHF.

The V gene is TRBV6-2 or TRBV6-3, the J gene TRBJ1-3, with D hard to call. The CDR3 extends over 15 amino acids. Trimming left V 2 bases short and J 0 bases short, with 8 bases between. Germline CDR1 MNHEY, CDR2 SVGEGT. CDR3 DNA: TGTGCCAGCAGTTACCACAGAAGCTCTGGAAACACCATATATTTT. This encodes CASSYHRSSGNTIYF.

The V call is TRBV18, the J call TRBJ2-7, with 11 bases fitting TRBD2. The length of the CDR3 is 16 residues. Unmatched junction bases numbered 12, after V lost 4 bases and J lost 7 bases. Germline loops: CDR1 KGHSH, CDR2 LQKENI. The CDR3 coding sequence is TGTGCCAGCTCACTAAAGGGGCTAGCGGGAGGAGGTGAGCAGTACTTC. Its translation: CASSLKGLAGGGEQYF.

This clone was found once. The rearrangement uses TRBV9 and TRBJ2-7, with TRBD1 matching 8 bases. Germline lookup yields CDR1 SGDLS and CDR2 YYNGEE. This CDR3 spans 15 amino acids. J was trimmed by 7 bases and V by 4 bases; bases with no gene match: 13. CDR3 nucleotide sequence: TGTGCCAGCAGCCCCCGACAGGGGCGTTTTGGGGAGCAGTACTTC. It codes for CASSPRQGRFGEQYF.

The chain carries TRBV5-6 and TRBJ1-5; D gene ambiguous. The CDR3 loop spans 14 amino acids. The germline gives CDR1 SGHDT, CDR2 YYEEEE. V lost 1 base to trimming and J lost 0 bases, with 5 bases between them. CDR3 loop: CASSLYNSNQPQHF. The CDR3 coding sequence is TGTGCCAGCAGCTTGTATAATAGCAATCAGCCCCAGCATTTT.